This T cell receptor delta chain appears in the sequencing data of a study of gamma-delta chains in newborns, infants, children. For the study at large: Microbial exposure reportedly drives polyclonal innate γδ T cell expansion after birth.

The CDR3 is 19 amino acids. Trimming shortened V by 0 bases and J by 0 bases, and 22 bases separated the two germline ends. Per germline, CDR1 GEAIGNYY and CDR2 EKD. A word on this clone: A far more abundant clone sits one base away, making this likely a read error. The sample contains more than one DNA sequence encoding this CDR3.

TCRdb made new clone calls on the reads using CATT. The table lists several thousand delta-chain clones, about 3% of them singletons. The V call is TRDV2, the J call TRDJ1; D is possibly TRDD3 (6 bases). Sequencing was done on a sample of blood. This receptor was obtained from a child who was a newborn, infant or young child, either healthy, febrile or measles-vaccinated (not recorded which). The CDR3 sequence: CACDTVPHGGPANTDKLIF. The DNA for the CDR3 is TGTGCCTGTGACACCGTACCTCATGGGGGGCCGGCCAACACCGATAAACTCATCTTT.